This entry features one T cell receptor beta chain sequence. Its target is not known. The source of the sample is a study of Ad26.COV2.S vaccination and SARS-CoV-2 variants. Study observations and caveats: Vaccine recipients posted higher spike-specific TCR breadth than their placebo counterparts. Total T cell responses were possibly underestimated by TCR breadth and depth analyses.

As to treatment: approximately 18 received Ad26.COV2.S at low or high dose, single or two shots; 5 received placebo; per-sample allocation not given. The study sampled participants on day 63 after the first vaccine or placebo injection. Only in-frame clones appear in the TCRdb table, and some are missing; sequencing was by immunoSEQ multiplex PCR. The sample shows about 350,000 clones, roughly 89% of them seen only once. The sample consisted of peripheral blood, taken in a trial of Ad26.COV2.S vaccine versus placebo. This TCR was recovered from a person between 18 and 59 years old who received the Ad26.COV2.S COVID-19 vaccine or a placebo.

CDR3 sequence (DNA): TGCGCCATCCGAGGGGCGACTAATGAAAAACTGTTTTTT. Protein product: CAIRGATNEKLFF. This chain joins TRBV23-1 and TRBJ1-4, with a possible D match to TRBD1 (5 bases). TRBV23-1 is identified as an open reading frame with a role that is uncertain. The CDR3 consists of 13 residues. The V gene lost 10 bases and the J gene lost 2 bases, with 11 bases spanning the gap.